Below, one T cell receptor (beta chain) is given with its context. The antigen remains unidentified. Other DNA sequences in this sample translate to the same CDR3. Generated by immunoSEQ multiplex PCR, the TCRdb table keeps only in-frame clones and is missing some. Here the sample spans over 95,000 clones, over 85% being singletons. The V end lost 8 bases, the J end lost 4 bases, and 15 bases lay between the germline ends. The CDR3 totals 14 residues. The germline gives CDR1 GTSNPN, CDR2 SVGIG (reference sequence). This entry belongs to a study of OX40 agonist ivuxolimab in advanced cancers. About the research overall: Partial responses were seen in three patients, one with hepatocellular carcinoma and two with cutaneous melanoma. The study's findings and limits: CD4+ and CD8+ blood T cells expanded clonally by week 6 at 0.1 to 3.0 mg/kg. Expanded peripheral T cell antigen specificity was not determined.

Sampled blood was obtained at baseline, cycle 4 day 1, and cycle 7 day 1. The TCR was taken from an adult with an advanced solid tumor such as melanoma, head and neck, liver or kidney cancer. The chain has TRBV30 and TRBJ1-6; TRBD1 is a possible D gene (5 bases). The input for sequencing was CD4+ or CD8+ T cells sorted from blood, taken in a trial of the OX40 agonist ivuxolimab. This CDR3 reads CALGQTDYNSPLHF. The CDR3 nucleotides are TGTGCCCTGGGGCAGACTGATTATAATTCACCCCTCCACTTT.